These 4 T cell receptor beta chains were all obtained from the same sample, sequenced in a study of T cells in Graves' hyperthyroidism and ophthalmopathy. The CDR3 regions of TCR beta were amplified from RNA transcripts. The HTBI set primed first-round TCR CDR3 RT-PCR. TCRdb ran MiXCR on the multiplex PCR reads and lists one entry per CDR3 protein. The data show a few hundred thousand distinct CDR3 sequences, 20% seen once. Sequenced sample: blood. The receptors here all came from a young man with Graves' hyperthyroidism.

Comment on this clonotype: The junction departs from the called germline gene at one end, perhaps through a read error. The gene calls are TRBV12-3 or TRBV12-4 and TRBJ2-7; 7 bases line up with TRBD1. CDR3 length: 14 residues. The CDR3 DNA reads as TGTTCCAGCAGTTTAATCAGGGGGACCTACGAGCAGTACTTC. This codes for CSSSLIRGTYEQYF.

The chain combines TRBV19 with TRBJ1-1; D may be TRBD1 (5 bases). CDR1 is LNHDA and CDR2 is SQIVND in the germline V gene (reference sequence). Trimming took off 0 bases at V and 3 bases at J, with 5 bases between the two ends. This CDR3 is 13 amino acids long. This CDR3 is CASSIEQDTEAFF. CDR3 DNA: TGTGCCAGTAGTATAGAACAGGACACTGAAGCTTTCTTT.

CDR3 bases: TGCGCCAGCAGCCCCGGGACTAGGTACCGCGAGCAGTACTTC. It is translated as CASSPGTRYREQYF. V usage is TRBV5-1 and J usage is TRBJ2-7, with 8 bases lining up with TRBD2. CDR1 is SGHRS and CDR2 is YFSETQ in the germline V gene. The CDR3 is 14 amino acids. The junction had 9 bases not matched to a gene; V was cut back by 4 bases and J by 6 bases.

The table lists this clonotype with a few counts. The V gene is TRBV25-1, the J gene TRBJ2-7, with TRBD2 as a possible D gene (6 bases). V was trimmed by 1 base and J by 7 bases, leaving 14 bases between them. The CDR3 totals 14 residues. Germline assignment: CDR1 MGHDK and CDR2 SYGVNS. The CDR3 loop reads CASSEFLGTGEQYF. The CDR3 nucleotides read TGTGCCAGCAGTGAATTTTTGGGGACTGGGGAGCAGTACTTC.